This T cell receptor (beta chain) was identified in a study of cytomegalovirus exposure and HLA in healthy donors. Study background: Out of 150 million to 200 million T cells, an earlier analysis found over 100 million unique TCR beta sequences in total. Falling in the Caucasian-associated ancestry cluster were approximately 84% of approximately 410 genotyped donors. Findings of the study overall: Researchers catalogued roughly 150 TCR beta chains as cytomegalovirus-associated. Being productive about 87% or about 30% of the time was typical of most TCR beta V segments in an earlier analysis.

A remark on this clone: Its antigen is undetermined.

The CDR3 runs to 15 residues. The J segment lost 2 bases and the V segment lost 3 bases, leaving 3 bases of the junction unmatched. Germline CDR1 and CDR2: MNHEY and SMNVEV (reference sequence). The PCR had 60 Vbeta and 13 Jbeta primers. Measured with immunoSEQ multiplex PCR; TCRdb has only the in-frame clones, and not every one. The sample records roughly 100,000 clones, 60% to 85% being singletons. This chain connects TRBV27 to TRBJ2-5, with 10 positions matching TRBD1. This TCR derives from a male donor in good health and CMV-seronegative. Sequencing was performed on PBMCs. The CDR3: CASSFRQGAQETQYF. The CDR3 coding sequence is TGTGCCAGCAGTTTCCGACAGGGGGCACAAGAGACCCAGTACTTC.